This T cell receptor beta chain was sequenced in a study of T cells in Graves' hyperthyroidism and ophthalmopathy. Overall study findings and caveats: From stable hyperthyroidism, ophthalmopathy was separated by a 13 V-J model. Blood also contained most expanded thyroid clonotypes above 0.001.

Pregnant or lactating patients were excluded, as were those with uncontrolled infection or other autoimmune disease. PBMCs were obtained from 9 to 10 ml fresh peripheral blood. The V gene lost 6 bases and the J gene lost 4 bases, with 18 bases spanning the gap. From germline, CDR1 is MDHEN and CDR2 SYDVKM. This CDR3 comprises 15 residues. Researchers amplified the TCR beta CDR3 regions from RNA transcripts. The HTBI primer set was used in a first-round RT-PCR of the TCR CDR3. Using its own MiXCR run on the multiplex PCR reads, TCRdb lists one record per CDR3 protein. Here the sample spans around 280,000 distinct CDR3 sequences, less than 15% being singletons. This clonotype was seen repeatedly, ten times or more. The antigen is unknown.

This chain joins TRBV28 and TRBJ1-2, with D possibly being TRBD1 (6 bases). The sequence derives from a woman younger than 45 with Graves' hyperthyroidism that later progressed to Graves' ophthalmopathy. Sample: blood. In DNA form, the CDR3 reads TGTGCCAGCAGCCCTGACGTACAGGGCGGCTATGGCTACACCTTC. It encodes CASSPDVQGGYGYTF.